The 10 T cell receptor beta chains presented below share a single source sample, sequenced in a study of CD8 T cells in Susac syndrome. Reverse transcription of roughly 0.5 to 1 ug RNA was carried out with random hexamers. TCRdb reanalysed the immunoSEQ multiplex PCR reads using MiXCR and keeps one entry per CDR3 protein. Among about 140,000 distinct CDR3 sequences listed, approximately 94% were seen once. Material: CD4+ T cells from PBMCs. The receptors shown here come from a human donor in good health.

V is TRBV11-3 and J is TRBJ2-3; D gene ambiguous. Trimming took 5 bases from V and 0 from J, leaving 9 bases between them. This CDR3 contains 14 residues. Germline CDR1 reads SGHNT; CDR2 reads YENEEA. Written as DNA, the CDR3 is TGTGCCAGCAGCCCTCAGTCCAGCACAGATACGCAGTATTTT. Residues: CASSPQSSTDTQYF.

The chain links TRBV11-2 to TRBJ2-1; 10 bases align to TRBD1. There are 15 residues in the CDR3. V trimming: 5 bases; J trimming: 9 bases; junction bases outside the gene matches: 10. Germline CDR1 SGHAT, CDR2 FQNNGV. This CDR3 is CASSKTGGVSREQFF. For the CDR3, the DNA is TGTGCCAGCAGCAAGACAGGGGGCGTTTCTCGTGAGCAGTTCTTC.

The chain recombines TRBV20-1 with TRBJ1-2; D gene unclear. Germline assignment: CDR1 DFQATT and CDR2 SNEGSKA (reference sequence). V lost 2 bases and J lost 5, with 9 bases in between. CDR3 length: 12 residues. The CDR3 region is CSARLGSYGYTF. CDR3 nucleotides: TGCAGTGCTAGATTGGGATCGTATGGCTACACCTTC.

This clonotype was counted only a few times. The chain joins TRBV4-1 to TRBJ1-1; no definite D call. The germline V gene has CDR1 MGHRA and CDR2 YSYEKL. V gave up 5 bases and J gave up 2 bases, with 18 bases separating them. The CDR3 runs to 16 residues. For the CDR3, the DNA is TGCGCCAGCAGCGAACCCCGTGGACGCCGAAACACTGAAGCTTTCTTT. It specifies CASSEPRGRRNTEAFF.

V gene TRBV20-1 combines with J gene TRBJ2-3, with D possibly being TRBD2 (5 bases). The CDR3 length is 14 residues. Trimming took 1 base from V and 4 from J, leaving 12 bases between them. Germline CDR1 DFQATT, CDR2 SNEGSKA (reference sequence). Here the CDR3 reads CSARGEFASDTQYF. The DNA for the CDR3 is TGCAGTGCTAGAGGGGAGTTTGCATCAGATACGCAGTATTTT.

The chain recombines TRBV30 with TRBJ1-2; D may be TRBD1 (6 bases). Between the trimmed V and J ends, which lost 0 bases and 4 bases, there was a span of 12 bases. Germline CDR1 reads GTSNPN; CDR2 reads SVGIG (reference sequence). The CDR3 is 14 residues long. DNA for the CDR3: TGTGCCTGGAGTGTACAGACAGGTCTCTATGGCTACACCTTC. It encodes CAWSVQTGLYGYTF. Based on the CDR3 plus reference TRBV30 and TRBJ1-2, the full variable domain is SQTIHQWPATLVQPVGSPLSLECTVEGTSNPNLYWYRQAAGRGLQLLFYSVGIGQISSEVPQNLSASRPQDRQFILSSKKLLLSDSGFYLCAWSVQTGLYGYTFGSGTRLTVV.

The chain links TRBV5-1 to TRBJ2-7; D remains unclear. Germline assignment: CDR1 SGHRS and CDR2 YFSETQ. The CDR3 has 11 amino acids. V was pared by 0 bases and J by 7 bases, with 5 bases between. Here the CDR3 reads CASSLEAEQYF. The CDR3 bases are TGCGCCAGCAGCTTGGAGGCGGAGCAGTACTTC.

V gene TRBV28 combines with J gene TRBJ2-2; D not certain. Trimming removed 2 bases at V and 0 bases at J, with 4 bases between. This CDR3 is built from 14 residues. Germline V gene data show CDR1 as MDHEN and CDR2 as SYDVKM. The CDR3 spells CASSLLANTGELFF. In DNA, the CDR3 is TGTGCCAGCAGTTTACTAGCGAACACCGGGGAGCTGTTTTTT.

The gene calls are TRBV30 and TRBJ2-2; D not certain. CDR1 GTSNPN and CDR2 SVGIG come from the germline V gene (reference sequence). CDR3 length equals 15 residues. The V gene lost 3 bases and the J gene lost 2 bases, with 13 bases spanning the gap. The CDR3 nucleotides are TGTGCCTGGAGCAAACTACGTTTTAACACCGGGGAGCTGTTTTTT. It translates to CAWSKLRFNTGELFF.

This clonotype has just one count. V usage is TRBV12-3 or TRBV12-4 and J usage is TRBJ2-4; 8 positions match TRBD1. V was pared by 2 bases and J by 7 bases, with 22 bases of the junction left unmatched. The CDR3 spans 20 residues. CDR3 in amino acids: CASSLRRILTGDHVRNIQYF. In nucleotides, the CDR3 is TGTGCCAGCAGTTTAAGACGAATTTTGACAGGGGACCACGTTCGGAACATTCAGTACTTC.